This paragraph covers one TCR beta chain sequence. Its target is not known. This sample was taken from a study of OX40 agonist ivuxolimab in advanced cancers. Study summary: Patients got intravenous ivuxolimab at 0.01 to 10 mg/kg every 2 weeks.

The germline CDR1 and CDR2 sequences are SNHLY and FYNNEI. The CDR3 contains 13 residues. Trimming left V 8 bases short and J 2 bases short, with 9 bases between. Method: immunoSEQ multiplex PCR; TCRdb's copy keeps in-frame clones and lacks some. Here the sample spans 70,000 to 85,000 clones, about 86% being singletons. Study findings and constraints: It was also the case that some nonresponders had low normalized T-cell clonal expansion. On average, CD8+ T cells showed a greater number of expanded clones than CD4+.

The rearrangement joins TRBV2 to TRBJ2-2; D is unclear. The receptor comes from an adult with an advanced solid tumor such as melanoma, head and neck, liver or kidney cancer. The sequencing here drew on CD4+ or CD8+ T cells sorted from blood, taken in a trial of the OX40 agonist ivuxolimab. In DNA, the CDR3 is TGTGCCAGCTCTGACGGAAACACCGGGGAGCTGTTTTTT. Translation gives CASSDGNTGELFF.